This T cell receptor beta chain was sequenced in a study of vaccination and CD4 T cells after COVID-19. The overall study: Collection of post-vaccine samples followed dose two by a median roughly 68 days, spanning a range of 14 to 241.

The Oncomine TCR Beta short-read assay generated sequence data from the DNA of cultured CD4+ T cells. TCRdb used MiXCR to reprocess the PCR reads, holding one entry per CDR3 protein. The sample gives some 11,000 distinct CDR3 sequences, 30% to 40% of which show up once; 34% is in the top ten. The treatment is: approximately 11-day PBMC culture with coronavirus spike peptide pools or control peptides (ViraFEST assay). ViraFEST used peptide pools to expand antigen-specific T cells before TCR sequencing. Upon completion of approximately 9 days of culture, CD4+ T cells were isolated via negative selection. This CDR3 is 17 amino acids long. V was pared by 5 bases and J by 0 bases, with 17 bases between. CDR1 and CDR2 from the germline V gene are LNHDA and SQIVND (reference sequence). In the case of this clonotype: The antigen remains unidentified.

This sequence was found in a human donor who received a COVID-19 vaccine. The chain employs TRBV19 and TRBJ1-3, with no clear D. Here the sequenced sample was CD4+ T cells from blood, cultured in vitro, taken before SARS-CoV-2 vaccination. CDR3 sequence reads: CASSGWTRASSGNTIYF. The CDR3 coding sequence is TGTGCCAGTAGTGGATGGACGCGTGCCAGCTCTGGAAACACCATATATTTT.